A single sample gave rise to the 30 T cell receptor beta chains below, sequenced in a study of T cell repertoires in cytomegalovirus infection. TCRdb ran MiXCR on the reads and lists one entry per CDR3 protein. The sample holds roughly 720,000 distinct CDR3 sequences, about a third seen once. Sequencing was performed on PBMCs. The receptors come from a human donor in good health (CMV status not recorded). Some clones in this sample may be carry-over from other donors' samples.

This rearrangement joins TRBV28 to TRBJ2-7, with TRBD1 identical over 12 bases. The CDR3 sequence is 15 residues long. Trimming took 8 bases from V and 3 from J; bases not matched to a gene: 8. CDR1 MDHEN and CDR2 SYDVKM come from the germline V gene. CDR3 sequence reads: CASGLGDRGHYEQYF. In DNA, the CDR3 is TGTGCCAGCGGCCTAGGGGACAGGGGGCACTACGAGCAGTACTTC.

The chain joins TRBV28 to TRBJ1-3; possible D gene TRBD1, 5 bases. The CDR3 sequence is 16 residues long. V was trimmed by 2 bases and J by 0 bases, leaving 11 bases between them. Germline-derived CDR1 and CDR2 are MDHEN and SYDVKM. This chain's CDR3 is CASSLGQGISGNTIYF. CDR3 coding DNA: TGTGCCAGCAGTTTAGGGCAGGGAATCTCTGGAAACACCATATATTTT.

To note about this clonotype: Germline and junction disagree at one end, which may indicate a read error. The J gene is TRBJ2-5, the V gene TRBV6-2 or TRBV6-3; the D is unclear. The germline gives CDR1 MNHEY, CDR2 SVGEGT. The CDR3 runs 11 residues. CDR3 in amino acids: CASSYGETHYF. CDR3 in DNA: TGTGCCAGCAGTTATGGAGAGACCCACTACTTC.

V and J are TRBV6-5 and TRBJ2-2, with a possible D match to TRBD2 (6 bases). The germline gives CDR1 MNHEY, CDR2 SVGAGI. The CDR3 is 16 residues long. V was clipped by 2 bases and J by 0 bases, with 10 bases between them. As DNA, the CDR3 is TGTGCCAGCAGTTACATTCCGGGAGCGAACACCGGGGAGCTGTTTTTT. Translated: CASSYIPGANTGELFF.

This chain links TRBV5-1 with TRBJ2-1; D unclear. Germline loops: CDR1 SGHRS, CDR2 YFSETQ. The CDR3 contains 14 residues. Trimming took 0 bases from V and 8 from J, leaving 12 bases between them. CDR3 amino acids: CASSLVRAFDEQFF. CDR3 DNA: TGCGCCAGCAGCTTGGTTAGAGCGTTCGATGAGCAGTTCTTC.

A word on this clonotype: One base away lies a much larger clone, so this may be a sequencing read error. CDR3 loop: CASSPRDKNTEDFF. Written as DNA, the CDR3 is TGTGCCAGCAGCCCTCGGGACAAGAACACTGAAGATTTCTTT. The J gene is TRBJ1-1, the V gene TRBV7-8; possible D gene TRBD1, 6 bases. Germline assignment: CDR1 SGHVS and CDR2 FQNEAQ. This CDR3 region has 14 residues.

This clonotype was seen a handful of times. The V and J genes are TRBV12-3 or TRBV12-4 and TRBJ2-7; D is perhaps TRBD1 (6 bases). Trimming pared 3 bases from V and 0 bases from J, leaving 9 bases between. The CDR3 extends over 14 amino acids. CDR3 protein: CASSLGANSYEQYF. The CDR3 region has the DNA TGTGCCAGCAGTTTGGGGGCTAACTCCTACGAGCAGTACTTC.

A few counts support this clonotype. The V gene is TRBV4-2, the J gene TRBJ2-2, with TRBD2 matching over 9 bases. The CDR3 consists of 17 residues. Trimming cost V 0 bases and J 6 bases; bases outside gene matches: 8. Per germline, CDR1 LGHNA and CDR2 YNFKEQ. CDR3 DNA sequence: TGTGCCAGCAGCCAAGATCCGGCGGGAGGGGGGTCCGGGGAGCTGTTTTTT. Its translation is CASSQDPAGGGSGELFF.

This clonotype occurred a few times. This chain joins TRBV7-8 and TRBJ2-7; D remains ambiguous. The V end lost 5 bases, the J end lost 6 bases, and 17 bases lay between the germline ends. The CDR3 covers 14 residues. Germline loops: CDR1 SGHVS, CDR2 FQNEAQ. CDR3 sequence (DNA): TGTGCCAGCAGCGAAATCAGAAGGTACGGCGAGCAGTACTTC. Translated, it gives CASSEIRRYGEQYF.

This clonotype was counted a few times. This chain connects TRBV7-9 to TRBJ2-7, with 12 bases fitting TRBD2. The CDR3 has 17 amino acids. CDR1 is SEHNR, CDR2 FQNEAQ, per germline (reference sequence). The J segment lost 5 bases and the V segment lost 3 bases, leaving 11 bases of the junction unmatched. The CDR3 is CASSFSRPTSGRDEQYF. The CDR3 nucleotides are TGTGCCAGCAGCTTCAGCCGTCCGACTAGCGGGAGAGACGAGCAGTACTTC. Complete variable domain (other parts from reference TRBV7-9 and TRBJ2-7): DTGVSQNPRHKITKRGQNVTFRCDPISEHNRLYWYRQTLGQGPEFLTYFQNEAQLEKSRLLSDRFSAERPKGSFSTLEIQRTEQGDSAMYLCASSFSRPTSGRDEQYFGPGTRLTVT.

This clonotype was seen many times. V is TRBV6-5 and J is TRBJ1-5, with D perhaps matching TRBD1 (5 bases). V was pared by 6 bases and J by 4 bases, with 16 bases between. Germline values: CDR1 MNHEY, CDR2 SVGAGI. There are 15 residues in the CDR3. The DNA of the CDR3 is TGTGCCAGCAGCGTAGGGACGGTGGGAAATCAGCCCCAGCATTTT. This gives the protein CASSVGTVGNQPQHF.

The chain links TRBV20-1 to TRBJ2-1; D ambiguous. The V end was cut by 0 bases, the J end by 7 bases, with 10 bases between. The germline V gene has CDR1 DFQATT and CDR2 SNEGSKA (reference sequence). This CDR3 has 13 residues. The chain's CDR3 is CSARDPIRNEQFF. The CDR3 DNA reads as TGCAGTGCTAGAGACCCAATAAGGAATGAGCAGTTCTTC.

The genes are TRBV9 and TRBJ2-7; 8 nucleotides line up with TRBD1. The CDR3 has 15 residues. Germline V lookup: CDR1 SGDLS, CDR2 YYNGEE. Germline trimming cut 0 bases from V and 6 bases from J; bases unmatched to any gene: 8. DNA of the CDR3: TGTGCCAGCAGCGTAGGGGGGCAGGGGGCTGGCGAGCAGTACTTC. Its translation is CASSVGGQGAGEQYF.

This sequence joins TRBV2 and TRBJ2-2; D uncertain. Germline V gene data show CDR1 as SNHLY and CDR2 as FYNNEI. V was cut by 6 bases and J by 2 bases, with 13 bases left in between. This CDR3 spans 15 amino acids. The CDR3 loop is CASSVNMGNTGELFF. The CDR3 nucleotides read TGTGCCAGCAGCGTAAACATGGGAAACACCGGGGAGCTGTTTTTT.

The J gene is TRBJ2-3, the V gene TRBV7-8; 8 bases agree with TRBD2. Per germline, CDR1 SGHVS and CDR2 FQNEAQ. V lost 0 bases, J lost 0 bases, and 5 bases stayed unmatched. This CDR3 contains 17 residues. The CDR3 here is CASSLALAGSSTDTQYF. CDR3 nucleotide sequence: TGTGCCAGCAGCTTAGCGTTAGCGGGGTCTAGCACAGATACGCAGTATTTT.

This clonotype has more than one count but fewer than ten. This chain connects TRBV28 to TRBJ1-2; TRBD1 might be the D (5 bases). This CDR3 contains 15 residues. The V end lost 5 bases, the J end lost 4 bases, and 17 bases lay between the germline ends. Germline CDR1 MDHEN, CDR2 SYDVKM. CDR3 DNA: TGTGCCAGCAGTGTGGGGAGGGGAAGAGGCTATGGCTACACCTTC. As protein: CASSVGRGRGYGYTF.

Details on this clonotype: One end of the junction fails to match germline, which may point to a read error. The chain recombines TRBV7-2 with TRBJ2-1; D not resolved. CDR3 length: 12 residues. CDR1 and CDR2 (germline): SGHTA, FQGNSA. The CDR3 protein is CSSSRIDNEQCF. CDR3 bases: TGTTCCAGCAGCCGCATTGACAATGAGCAGTGCTTC.

CDR3 DNA: TGTGCCATCAGTGAGTCGGTGTTAGCGGGGGCCTTAGATACGCAGTATTTT. As protein: CAISESVLAGALDTQYF. V and J are TRBV10-3 and TRBJ2-3, with 9 bases identical to TRBD2. V trimming: 0 bases; J trimming: 5 bases; junction bases outside the gene matches: 9. The V gene's germline CDR1 is ENHRY and CDR2 SYGVKD. The CDR3 extends over 17 amino acids.

As to this clonotype: One end of the junction fails to match germline, which may point to a read error. This chain links TRBV4-1 with TRBJ1-2; 7 nucleotides match TRBD1. The CDR3 spans 16 residues. Germline lookup yields CDR1 MGHRA and CDR2 YSYEKL. The CDR3, as DNA: TGTGCCAGCAGCCAAGATGGTACAGGGGCTAACTATGGCTACACCTTC. Its translation is CASSQDGTGANYGYTF.

This clonotype was seen repeatedly, ten times or more. The chain combines TRBV12-3 or TRBV12-4 with TRBJ1-1; no firm D call. The CDR3 has 12 amino acids. Trimming removed 3 bases from V and 1 base from J, with 3 bases in between. For the CDR3, the DNA is TGTGCCAGCAGTTTTTCGAACACTGAAGCTTTCTTT. Translating gives CASSFSNTEAFF.

This clonotype was counted a few times. The chain carries TRBV2 and TRBJ1-6; perhaps TRBD1 as D (5 bases). The CDR3 is 16 amino acids. Looked up from germline, CDR1 is SNHLY and CDR2 is FYNNEI. V was pared by 1 base and J by 4 bases, with 11 bases between. This CDR3 is CASSEDGGRYNSPLHF. CDR3 DNA sequence: TGTGCCAGCAGTGAAGATGGGGGTCGATATAATTCACCCCTCCACTTT.

This clonotype has only one observation. The CDR3 here is CASSFLVGGDLRSNQPQHF. The CDR3, as DNA: TGTGCCAGCAGTTTCCTCGTAGGGGGGGACCTGCGAAGCAATCAGCCCCAGCATTTT. The J gene is TRBJ1-5, the V gene TRBV28; D may be TRBD1 (6 bases). CDR1 and CDR2 from the germline V gene are MDHEN and SYDVKM. The length of the CDR3 is 19 residues. The V end lost 3 bases, the J end lost 1 base, and 22 bases lay between the germline ends.

V gene TRBV5-4 combines with J gene TRBJ2-2; D gene uncertain. The CDR3 runs to 16 residues. Per germline, CDR1 SGHNT and CDR2 YYREEE (reference sequence). Trimming pared 2 bases from V and 0 bases from J, leaving 11 bases between. The CDR3, as DNA: TGTGCCAGCAGCTTTCCGGCCTACGCGAACACCGGGGAGCTGTTTTTT. The encoded protein is CASSFPAYANTGELFF.

This clonotype was recorded once. V and J are TRBV5-4 and TRBJ2-1; 14 bases map to TRBD2. From germline, CDR1 is SGHNT and CDR2 YYREEE (reference sequence). This CDR3 has 19 amino acids. The V and J ends lost 0 bases and 7 bases, in that order; junction bases with no gene match: 12. The CDR3 spells CASSLETGTSGRSWNEQFF. CDR3 DNA: TGTGCCAGCAGCTTGGAGACCGGGACTAGCGGGAGAAGTTGGAATGAGCAGTTCTTC.

With respect to this clonotype: The junction departs from the called germline gene at one end, perhaps through a read error. The chain couples TRBV11-2 to TRBJ2-2, with 10 bases lining up with TRBD2. The CDR3 contains 18 residues. Germline loops: CDR1 SGHAT, CDR2 FQNNGV. The CDR3 DNA sequence: TGTGCCAGCAGCTTACCCGATAATCTAGCGGGGGATACCGGAGAGCTGTTTTTT. Its translation is CASSLPDNLAGDTGELFF.

This clonotype was seen a handful of times. CDR3 amino acids: CASSFGSRDSSYNSPLHF. In DNA form, the CDR3 reads TGTGCCAGCAGCTTCGGGAGCAGGGACAGCTCCTATAATTCACCCCTCCACTTT. This chain connects TRBV7-6 to TRBJ1-6; TRBD1 matches 7 bases. The V and J ends lost 3 bases and 0 bases, in that order; junction bases with no gene match: 8. The V gene's germline CDR1 is SGHVS and CDR2 FNYEAQ. CDR3 length equals 18 residues.

This clonotype has just a few counts. The chain couples TRBV5-1 to TRBJ1-1; D is possibly TRBD1 (6 bases). CDR1 SGHRS and CDR2 YFSETQ come from the germline V gene. Trimming removed 1 base at V and 1 base at J, with 11 bases between. This CDR3 comprises 15 residues. The DNA of the CDR3 is TGCGCCAGCAGCTTGCTGGGACACTCGAACACTGAAGCTTTCTTT. Its translation is CASSLLGHSNTEAFF.

The sample holds a few counts of this clonotype. The rearrangement links TRBV10-3 to TRBJ1-1, with TRBD1 matching over 7 bases. CDR3 length: 15 residues. Germline values: CDR1 ENHRY, CDR2 SYGVKD. V lost 5 bases, J lost 0 bases, and 6 bases stayed unmatched. The CDR3 is CAISTDRSMNTEAFF. CDR3 nucleotides: TGTGCCATCAGTACGGACAGGAGCATGAACACTGAAGCTTTCTTT.

V and J are TRBV12-3 or TRBV12-4 and TRBJ2-1; D tentatively reads TRBD1 or TRBD2 (5 bases each). The V and J ends lost 6 bases and 1 base respectively, with 10 bases between them. This CDR3 has 14 residues. In nucleotides, the CDR3 is TGTGCCAGCAGGTTGTGGGGGTCCTACAATGAGCAGTTCTTC. It encodes CASRLWGSYNEQFF.

As for this clonotype: The germline gene is not matched at one end of the junction; a read error may be the cause. The chain is built from TRBV11-3 and TRBJ2-3; D may be TRBD2 (6 bases). CDR3 length equals 16 residues. Germline assignment: CDR1 SGHNT and CDR2 YENEEA. DNA for the CDR3: TGTGCCAGCAGCTCCGGGACTGCGGGGTTCACAGATACGCCGTATTTT. Translation gives CASSSGTAGFTDTPYF.